This T cell receptor (beta chain) was identified during a study of vaccination and CD4 T cells after COVID-19. Study-level information: The convalescent population consisted of six males and four females, two of whom were of Hispanic ethnicity. Stimuli were overlapping spike peptide pools of SARS-CoV-2 and three common cold coronaviruses (HCoV-NL63, HCoV-OC43, HCoV-229E).

The treatment: approximately nine-day PBMC culture with coronavirus spike peptide pools or control peptides (ViraFEST assay). The positive PCR dates, which preceded the US Alpha, Beta and Delta variants, fell between March and December 2020. This clonotype was detected only once. The antigen is unknown. The Oncomine TCR Beta short-read assay sequenced DNA from cultured CD4+ T cells. Each CDR3 protein is one row after TCRdb ran MiXCR on the PCR reads. The profile shows over 10,000 distinct CDR3 sequences, about three quarters of them singletons. Between the trimmed V and J ends, which lost 4 bases and 2 bases, there was a span of 8 bases. CDR3 size: 12 residues. CDR1 is SQVTM, CDR2 ANQGSEA, per germline.

This receptor was taken from a human donor who had recovered from COVID-19. Sequencing was done on a sample of CD4+ T cells from blood, cultured in vitro. This chain uses TRBV29-1 with TRBJ2-5, with a possible D match to TRBD1 (6 bases). CDR3 coding DNA: TGCAGCGTTGGTGGACAGCAAGAGACCCAGTACTTC. Translation: CSVGGQQETQYF.